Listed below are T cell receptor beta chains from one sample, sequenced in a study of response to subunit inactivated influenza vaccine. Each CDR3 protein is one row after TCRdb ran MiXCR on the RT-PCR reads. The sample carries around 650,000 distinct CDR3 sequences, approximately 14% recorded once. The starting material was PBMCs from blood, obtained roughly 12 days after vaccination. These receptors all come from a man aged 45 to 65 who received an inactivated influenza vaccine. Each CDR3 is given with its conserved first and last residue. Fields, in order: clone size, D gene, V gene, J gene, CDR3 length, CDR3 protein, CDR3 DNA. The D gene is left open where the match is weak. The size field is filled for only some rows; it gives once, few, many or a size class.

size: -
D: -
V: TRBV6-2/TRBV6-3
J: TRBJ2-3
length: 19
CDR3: CASSYRDTWESWSTDTQYF
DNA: TGTGCCAGCAGTTACAGGGACACCTGGGAGTCTTGGAGCACAGATACGCAGTATTTT

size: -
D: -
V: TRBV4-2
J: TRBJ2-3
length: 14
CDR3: CASSPSTRADTQYF
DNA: TGTGCCAGCAGTCCTTCGACTAGAGCAGATACGCAGTATTTT

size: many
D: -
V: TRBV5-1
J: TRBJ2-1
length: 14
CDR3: CASSLGVAYNEQFF
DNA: TGCGCCAGCAGCTTGGGGGTAGCCTACAATGAGCAGTTCTTC

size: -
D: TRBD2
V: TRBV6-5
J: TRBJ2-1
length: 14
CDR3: CASSYGRERGEQFF
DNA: TGTGCCAGCAGTTACGGTCGTGAGCGGGGTGAGCAGTTCTTC

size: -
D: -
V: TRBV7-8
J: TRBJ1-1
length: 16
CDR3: CASSLGAGTRNTEAFF
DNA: TGTGCCAGCAGCTTAGGGGCGGGCACAAGAAACACTGAAGCTTTCTTT

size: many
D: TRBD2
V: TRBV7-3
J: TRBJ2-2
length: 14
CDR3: CASRPSGDTGELFF
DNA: TGTGCCAGCAGACCTAGCGGCGACACCGGGGAGCTGTTTTTT

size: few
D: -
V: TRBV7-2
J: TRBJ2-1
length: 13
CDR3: CASSLGVGGGIFF
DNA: -

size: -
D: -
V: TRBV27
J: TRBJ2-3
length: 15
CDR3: CASSPYTRHTDTQYF
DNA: TGTGCCAGCAGTCCTTATACCCGACACACAGATACGCAGTATTTT

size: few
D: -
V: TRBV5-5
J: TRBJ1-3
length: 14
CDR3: CASSLAPAGNTIYF
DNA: TGTGCCAGCAGCTTGGCGCCAGCCGGAAACACCATATATTTT

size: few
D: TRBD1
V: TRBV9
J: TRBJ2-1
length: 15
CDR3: CASSVWTGGYNEQFF
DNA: TGTGCCAGCAGCGTCTGGACAGGGGGTTACAATGAGCAGTTCTTC

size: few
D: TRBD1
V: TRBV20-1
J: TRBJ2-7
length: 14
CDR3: CSARVGTGAYEQYF
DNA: TGCAGTGCTAGAGTTGGGACAGGAGCCTACGAGCAGTACTTC

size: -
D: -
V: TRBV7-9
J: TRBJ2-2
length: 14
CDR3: CASSLEAGTGELFF
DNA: TGTGCCAGCAGCTTAGAAGCGGGCACCGGGGAGCTGTTTTTT

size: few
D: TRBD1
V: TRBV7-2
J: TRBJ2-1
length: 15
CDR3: CASSSPETGVNEQFF
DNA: TGTGCCAGCAGTTCCCCGGAGACAGGGGTCAATGAGCAGTTCTTC

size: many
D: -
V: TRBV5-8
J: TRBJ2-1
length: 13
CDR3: CASKSRPYNEQFF
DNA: TGTGCCAGCAAAAGTCGACCCTACAATGAGCAGTTCTTC

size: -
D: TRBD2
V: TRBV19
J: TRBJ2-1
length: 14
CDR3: CASSVAGERNEQFF
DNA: TGTGCCAGTAGTGTAGCGGGAGAGAGGAATGAGCAGTTCTTC

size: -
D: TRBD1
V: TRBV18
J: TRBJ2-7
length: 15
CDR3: CASSPNRDRGLEQYF
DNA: TGTGCCAGCTCACCTAACCGGGACAGGGGGCTCGAGCAGTACTTC

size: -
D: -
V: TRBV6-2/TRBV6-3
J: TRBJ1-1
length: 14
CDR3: CASSYSRGATEAFF
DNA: TGTGCCAGCAGTTACTCGCGTGGGGCTACTGAAGCTTTCTTT

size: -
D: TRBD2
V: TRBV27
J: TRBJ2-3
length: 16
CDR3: CASSHLAGGPPDTQYF
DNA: TGTGCCAGCAGTCACCTAGCGGGAGGGCCCCCAGATACGCAGTATTTT

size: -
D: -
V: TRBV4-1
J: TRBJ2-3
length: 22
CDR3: CASSQDFLRVLAPGESTDTQYF
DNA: TGCGCCAGCAGCCAAGATTTCCTCAGGGTTCTAGCGCCCGGGGAGAGCACAGATACGCAGTATTTT

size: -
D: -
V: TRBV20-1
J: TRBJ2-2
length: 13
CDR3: CSARDTATGELFF
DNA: TGCAGTGCTAGAGATACAGCGACCGGGGAGCTGTTTTTT

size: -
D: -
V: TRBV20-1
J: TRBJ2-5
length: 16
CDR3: CSARDSLSGVWETQYF
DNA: TGCAGTGCTAGAGACTCCTTATCGGGGGTTTGGGAGACCCAGTACTTC

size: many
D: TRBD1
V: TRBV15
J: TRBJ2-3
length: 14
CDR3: CATSARTGADTQYF
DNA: TGTGCCACCAGTGCGCGGACAGGGGCAGATACGCAGTATTTT

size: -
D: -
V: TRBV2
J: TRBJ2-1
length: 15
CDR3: CASAGRLVLANEQFF
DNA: TGTGCCAGCGCCGGCCGGCTAGTTCTTGCGAATGAGCAGTTCTTC

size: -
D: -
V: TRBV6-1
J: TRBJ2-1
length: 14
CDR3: CASTPPGLFNEQFF
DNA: TGTGCCAGCACCCCCCCGGGACTCTTCAATGAGCAGTTCTTC

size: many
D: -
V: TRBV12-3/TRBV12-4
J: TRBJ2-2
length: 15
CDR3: CASTSRPANTGELFF
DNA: TGTGCCAGCACCTCCCGGCCAGCCAACACCGGGGAGCTGTTTTTT

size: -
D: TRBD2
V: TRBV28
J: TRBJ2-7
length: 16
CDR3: CASSLYPSGSLNEQYF
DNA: TGTGCCAGCAGTTTATACCCTAGCGGGAGTCTGAACGAGCAGTACTTC

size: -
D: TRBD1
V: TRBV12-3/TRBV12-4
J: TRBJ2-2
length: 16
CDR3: CASDRYGQGKTGELFF
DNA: TGTGCCAGCGATCGGTATGGACAGGGGAAAACCGGGGAGCTGTTTTTT

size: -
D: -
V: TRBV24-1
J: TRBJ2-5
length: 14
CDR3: CATSDDSYQETQYF
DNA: TGTGCCACCAGCGACGACAGCTACCAAGAGACCCAGTACTTC

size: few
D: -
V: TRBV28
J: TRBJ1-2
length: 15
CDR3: CASSPSGVTNYGYTF
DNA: TGTGCCAGCAGTCCCTCAGGGGTAACTAACTATGGCTACACCTTC

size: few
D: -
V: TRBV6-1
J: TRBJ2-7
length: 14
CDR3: CASSEDSSSYEQYF
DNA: TGTGCCAGCAGTGAAGACTCGAGCTCCTACGAGCAGTACTTC

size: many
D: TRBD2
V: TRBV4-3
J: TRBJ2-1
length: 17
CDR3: CASSQGWAGRLNNEQFF
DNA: TGCGCCAGCAGCCAAGGATGGGCCGGGAGGCTCAACAATGAGCAGTTCTTC

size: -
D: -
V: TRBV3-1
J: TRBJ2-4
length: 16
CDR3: CASSQDRRPLGDIQYF
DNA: TGTGCCAGCAGCCAAGATAGGAGACCCCTCGGCGACATTCAGTACTTC

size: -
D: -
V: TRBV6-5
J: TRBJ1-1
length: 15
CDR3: CASSYGRGLNTEAFF
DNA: TGTGCCAGCAGTTACGGGCGGGGCCTGAACACTGAAGCTTTCTTT

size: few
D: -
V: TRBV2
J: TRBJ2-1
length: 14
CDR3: CASSLDGPNNEQFF
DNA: TGTGCCAGCAGTCTGGACGGGCCGAACAATGAGCAGTTCTTC

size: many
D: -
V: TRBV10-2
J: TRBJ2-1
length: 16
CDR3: CASSQTLTSIYNEQFF
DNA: TGCGCCAGCAGCCAAACTCTGACTAGTATTTACAATGAGCAGTTCTTC

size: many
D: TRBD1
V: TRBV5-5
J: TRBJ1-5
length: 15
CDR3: CASSLGGQVNQPQHF
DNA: TGTGCCAGCAGCTTGGGGGGACAGGTCAATCAGCCCCAGCATTTT

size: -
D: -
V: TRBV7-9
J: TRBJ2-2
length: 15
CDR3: CASSSDWTSTGELFF
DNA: TGTGCCAGCAGCTCGGACTGGACGAGCACCGGGGAGCTGTTTTTT

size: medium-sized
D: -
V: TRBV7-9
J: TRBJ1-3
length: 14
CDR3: CASSLTRSGNTIYF
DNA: TGTGCCAGCAGCTTAACCAGGTCTGGAAACACCATATATTTT

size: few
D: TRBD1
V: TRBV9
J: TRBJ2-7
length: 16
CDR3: CASSVGVTGYGYEQYF
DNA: TGTGCCAGCAGCGTAGGTGTGACAGGGTACGGCTACGAGCAGTACTTC

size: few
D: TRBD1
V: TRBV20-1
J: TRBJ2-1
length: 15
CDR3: CSAREGTGVLNEQFF
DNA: TGCAGTGCTAGAGAGGGGACAGGGGTGTTAAATGAGCAGTTCTTC

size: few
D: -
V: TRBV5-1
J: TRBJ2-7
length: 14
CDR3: CASSPGELSYEQYF
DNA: TGCGCCAGCAGCCCCGGAGAACTTTCCTACGAGCAGTACTTC

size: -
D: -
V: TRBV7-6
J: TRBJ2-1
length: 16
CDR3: CASSQTTAINYNEQFF
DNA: TGTGCCAGCAGTCAGACCACGGCGATTAACTACAATGAGCAGTTCTTC

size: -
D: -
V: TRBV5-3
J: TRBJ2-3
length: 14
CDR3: CARSYPRRTDTQYF
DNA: TGTGCCAGAAGCTACCCGCGCCGCACAGATACGCAGTATTTT

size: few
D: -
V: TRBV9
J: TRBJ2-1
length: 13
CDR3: CASSVAQYNEQFF
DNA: TGTGCCAGCAGCGTAGCACAGTACAATGAGCAGTTCTTC

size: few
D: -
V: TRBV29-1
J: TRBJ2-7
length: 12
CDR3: CSVQSDSYEQYF
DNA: TGCAGCGTTCAAAGCGACAGTTACGAGCAGTACTTC

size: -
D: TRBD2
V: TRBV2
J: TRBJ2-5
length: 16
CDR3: CASRLGAGGTQETQYF
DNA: TGTGCCAGCAGGCTGGGAGCGGGGGGTACCCAAGAGACCCAGTACTTC

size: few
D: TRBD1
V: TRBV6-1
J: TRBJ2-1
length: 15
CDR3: CASTLRDRGYNEQFF
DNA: TGTGCCAGCACCTTACGGGACAGGGGTTACAATGAGCAGTTCTTC

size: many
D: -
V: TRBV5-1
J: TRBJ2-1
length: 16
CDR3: CASSWKGNNPYNEQFF
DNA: TGCGCCAGCAGCTGGAAAGGGAACAACCCCTACAATGAGCAGTTCTTC

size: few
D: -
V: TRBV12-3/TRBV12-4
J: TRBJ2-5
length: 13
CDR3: CASGQGGQETQYF
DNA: TGTGCCAGCGGTCAGGGGGGGCAAGAGACCCAGTACTTC

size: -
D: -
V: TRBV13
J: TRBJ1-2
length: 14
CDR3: CASRRGETKLGYTF
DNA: TGTGCCAGCCGAAGGGGGGAGACGAAGCTTGGCTACACCTTC

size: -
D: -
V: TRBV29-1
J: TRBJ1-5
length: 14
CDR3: CSVAIGDPAQPQHF
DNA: TGCAGCGTCGCGATTGGGGACCCGGCTCAGCCCCAGCATTTT

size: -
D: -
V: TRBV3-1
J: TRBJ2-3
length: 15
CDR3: CASSKEGGCTDTQYF
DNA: TGTGCCAGCAGCAAAGAGGGCGGTTGCACAGATACGCAGTATTTT

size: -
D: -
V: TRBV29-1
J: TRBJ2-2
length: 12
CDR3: CSVVSPTGELFF
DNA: TGCAGCGTTGTTAGTCCCACCGGGGAGCTGTTTTTT

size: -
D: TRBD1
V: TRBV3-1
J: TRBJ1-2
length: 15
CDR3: CASSPRDRLNYGYTF
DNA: TGTGCCAGCAGCCCCCGGGACAGACTTAACTATGGCTACACCTTC

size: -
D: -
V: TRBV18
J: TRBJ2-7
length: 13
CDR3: CASSPNPSYEQYF
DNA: TGTGCCAGCTCACCAAACCCCTCCTACGAGCAGTACTTC

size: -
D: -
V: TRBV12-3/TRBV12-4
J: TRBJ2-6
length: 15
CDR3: CASRSDSSGANVLTF
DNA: TGTGCCAGCAGGTCAGACAGCTCTGGGGCCAACGTCCTGACTTTC

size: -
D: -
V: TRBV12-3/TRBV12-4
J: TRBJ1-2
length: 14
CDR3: CASSLGSSNYGYTF
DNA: TGTGCCAGCAGTTTAGGTAGTTCGAACTATGGCTACACCTTC

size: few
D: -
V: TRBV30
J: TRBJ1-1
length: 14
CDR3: CAWSAGFLNTEAFF
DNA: TGTGCCTGGAGTGCTGGTTTTTTAAACACTGAAGCTTTCTTT

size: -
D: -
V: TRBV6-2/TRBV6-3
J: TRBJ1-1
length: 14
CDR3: CASSYWGGDTEAFF
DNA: TGTGCCAGCAGTTATTGGGGAGGAGACACTGAAGCTTTCTTT

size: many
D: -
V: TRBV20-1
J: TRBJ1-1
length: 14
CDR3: CSASQGIMNTEAFF
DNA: TGCAGTGCTAGTCAGGGTATCATGAACACTGAAGCTTTCTTT